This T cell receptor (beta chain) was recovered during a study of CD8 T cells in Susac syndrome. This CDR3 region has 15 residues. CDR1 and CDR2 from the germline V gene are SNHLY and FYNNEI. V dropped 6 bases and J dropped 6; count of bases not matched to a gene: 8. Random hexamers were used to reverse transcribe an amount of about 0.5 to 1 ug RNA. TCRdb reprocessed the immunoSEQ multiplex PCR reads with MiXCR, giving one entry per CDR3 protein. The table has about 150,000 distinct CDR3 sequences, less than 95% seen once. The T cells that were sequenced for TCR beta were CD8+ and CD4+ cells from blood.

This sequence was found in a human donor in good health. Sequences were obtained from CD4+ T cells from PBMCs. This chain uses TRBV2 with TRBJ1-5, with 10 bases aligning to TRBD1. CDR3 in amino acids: CASSQGQGPSQPQHF. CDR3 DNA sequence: TGTGCCAGCAGCCAGGGACAGGGGCCTAGTCAGCCCCAGCATTTT.